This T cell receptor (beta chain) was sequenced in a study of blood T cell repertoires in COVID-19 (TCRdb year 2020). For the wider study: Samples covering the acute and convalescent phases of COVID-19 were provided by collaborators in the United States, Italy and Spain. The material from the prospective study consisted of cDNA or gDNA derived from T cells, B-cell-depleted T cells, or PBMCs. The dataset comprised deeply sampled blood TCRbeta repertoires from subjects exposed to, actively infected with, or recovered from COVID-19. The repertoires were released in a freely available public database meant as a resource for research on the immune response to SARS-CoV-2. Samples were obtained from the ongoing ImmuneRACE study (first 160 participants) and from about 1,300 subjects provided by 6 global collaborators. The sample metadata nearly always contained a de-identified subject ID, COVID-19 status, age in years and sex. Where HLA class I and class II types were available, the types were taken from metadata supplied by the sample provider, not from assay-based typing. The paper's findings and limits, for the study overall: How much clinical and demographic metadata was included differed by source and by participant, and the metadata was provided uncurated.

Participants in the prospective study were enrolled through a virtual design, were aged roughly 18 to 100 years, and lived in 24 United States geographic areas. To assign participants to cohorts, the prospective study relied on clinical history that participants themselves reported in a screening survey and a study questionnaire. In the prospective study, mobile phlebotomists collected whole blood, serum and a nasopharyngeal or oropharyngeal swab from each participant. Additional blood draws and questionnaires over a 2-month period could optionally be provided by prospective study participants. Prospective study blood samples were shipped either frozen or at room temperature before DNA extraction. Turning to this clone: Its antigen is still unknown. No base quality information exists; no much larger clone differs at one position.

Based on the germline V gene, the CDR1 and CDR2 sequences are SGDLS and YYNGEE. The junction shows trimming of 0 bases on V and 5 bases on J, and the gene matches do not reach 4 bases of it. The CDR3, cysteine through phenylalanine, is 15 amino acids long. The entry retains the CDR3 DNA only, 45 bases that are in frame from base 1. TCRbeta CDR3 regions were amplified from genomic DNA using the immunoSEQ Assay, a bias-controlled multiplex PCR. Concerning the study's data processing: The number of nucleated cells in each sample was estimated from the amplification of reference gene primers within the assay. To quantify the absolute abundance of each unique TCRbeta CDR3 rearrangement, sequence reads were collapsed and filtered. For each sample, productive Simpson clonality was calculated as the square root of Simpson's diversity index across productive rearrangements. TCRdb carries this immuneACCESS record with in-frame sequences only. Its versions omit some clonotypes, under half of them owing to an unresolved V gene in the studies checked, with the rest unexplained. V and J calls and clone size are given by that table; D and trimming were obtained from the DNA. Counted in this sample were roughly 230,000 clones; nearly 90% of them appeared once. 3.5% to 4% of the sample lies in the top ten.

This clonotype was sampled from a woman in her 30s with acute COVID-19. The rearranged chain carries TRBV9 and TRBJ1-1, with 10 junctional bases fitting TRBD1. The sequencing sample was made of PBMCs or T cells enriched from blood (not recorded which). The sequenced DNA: TGTGCCAGCAGCGTAGAGGGACAGGGGAGGACTGAAGCTTTCTTT. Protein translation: CASSVEGQGRTEAFF.